This entry describes one TCR beta chain. Its antigen is not known. The sample originates from a study of beta chain features in type 1 diabetes. The whole isolated RNA underwent reverse transcription, so sequencing captured expressed TCRB transcripts. Approximately 3.6 million reads per sample on average were obtained from naive, central memory and regulatory T cell samples. Only in-frame clones appear in the TCRdb table, and some are missing; sequencing was by immunoSEQ multiplex PCR. The data hold fewer than 250,000 clones, with about 9.3% observed a single time. Trimming at V came to 1 base and at J to 6 bases, leaving 6 bases not matched to a gene. Germline lookup yields CDR1 KGHSH and CDR2 LQKENI. CDR3 size: 15 residues. Sorting based on CD45RO/CCR7/CD25/CD127/CD95/CD27 separated CD4+ naive, central memory, regulatory and stem cell-like memory cells. Purities over 98% were achieved in all sorted populations.

Study results and caveats: TCRB repertoires of naive, central memory and Treg cells appeared more similar among patients than among healthy donors.

The sample taken for sequencing was naive CD4+ T cells from blood. The sequence came from a young woman in good health. The chain joins TRBV18 to TRBJ2-1, with TRBD2 matching 7 bases. Here the CDR3 DNA reads TGTGCCAGCTCACCACTTCTAGCGGAGGGCAATGAGCAGTTCTTC. Translation gives CASSPLLAEGNEQFF.